This entry is about one TCR beta chain. The V and J ends lost 4 bases and 6 bases respectively, with 8 bases between them. The CDR3 has 12 residues. From germline, CDR1 is SGDLS and CDR2 YYNGEE. Clones were sequenced by immunoSEQ multiplex PCR, and TCRdb holds only the in-frame ones, with some missing. The sample contains a few hundred thousand clones, approximately 91% of which appear only once. The data originate from a study of blood T cell repertoires in COVID-19. Study background: From the United States, Italy and Spain came samples of acute and convalescent COVID-19. Nucleic acid was either cDNA or gDNA, and it came from T cells, B-cell-depleted T cells, or PBMCs.

Sequencing used peripheral blood. V usage is TRBV9 and J usage is TRBJ2-1; D is undetermined. The sequence came from a woman in her forties who had recovered from COVID-19. The CDR3 region is CASSPSGNEQFF. CDR3 DNA: TGTGCCAGCAGCCCCTCGGGCAATGAGCAGTTCTTC. Drawing the rest from reference TRBV9 and TRBJ2-1, the complete variable domain is DSGVTQTPKHLITATGQRVTLRCSPRSGDLSVYWYQQSLDQGLQFLIQYYNGEERAKGNILERFSAQQFPDLHSELNLSSLELGDSALYFCASSPSGNEQFFGPGTRLTVL.